A single sample is the source of the 18 T cell receptor beta chains below, sequenced in a study of T cell responses to AZD1222 COVID-19 vaccine. Sequencing used immunoSEQ multiplex PCR; TCRdb keeps in-frame clones, though not all of them. Of 170,000 or so clones listed, roughly nine tenths are singletons. The sample here was peripheral blood, taken on day 0 of AZD1222 vaccination. These receptors were collected from an adult in good health.

This rearrangement joins TRBV5-1 to TRBJ1-1; 10 bases agree with TRBD1. The germline gives CDR1 SGHRS, CDR2 YFSETQ. The CDR3 totals 15 residues. The J segment lost 6 bases and the V segment lost 2 bases, leaving 7 bases of the junction unmatched. This chain's CDR3 is CASSFGDRGQSEAFF. In nucleotides, the CDR3 is TGCGCCAGCAGCTTCGGAGACAGGGGGCAATCTGAAGCTTTCTTT. Complete variable domain (other parts from reference TRBV5-1 and TRBJ1-1): KAGVTQTPRYLIKTRGQQVTLSCSPISGHRSVSWYQQTPGQGLQFLFEYFSETQRNKGNFPGRFSGRQFSNSRSEMNVSTLELGDSALYLCASSFGDRGQSEAFFGQGTRLTVV.

This clone was picked up one time. The chain couples TRBV25-1 to TRBJ1-6, with D maybe TRBD1 (5 bases). Germline values: CDR1 MGHDK, CDR2 SYGVNS. There are 11 residues in the CDR3. CDR3 bases: TGTGCGTCCGGCAGGGTTTCACCCCTCCACTTT. Translation gives CASGRVSPLHF.

The rearrangement links TRBV14 to TRBJ1-3; no clear D. V was cut by 1 base and J by 4 bases, with 5 bases left in between. The CDR3 totals 13 residues. Germline CDR1 and CDR2: SGHDN and FVKESK. The CDR3 region is CASSQASGNTIYF. The CDR3 bases are TGTGCCAGCAGCCAAGCGTCCGGAAACACCATATATTTT.

The chain joins TRBV28 to TRBJ2-1; 14 nucleotides match TRBD2. Germline V gene lookup returns CDR1 MDHEN and CDR2 SYDVKM. The CDR3 has 17 amino acids. With 5 bases clipped from V and 4 bases from J, the junction kept 7 bases outside the gene matches. In DNA, the CDR3 is TGTGCCAGCAGTCCCTGGGGACTAGCGGGGGAGTACAATGAGCAGTTCTTC. This encodes CASSPWGLAGEYNEQFF.

The J gene is TRBJ1-2, the V gene TRBV13; unclear D gene. Germline V gene sequence: CDR1 PRHDT, CDR2 FYEKMQ (reference sequence). V was trimmed by 1 base and J by 4 bases, leaving 4 bases between them. This CDR3 spans 12 amino acids. CDR3 DNA: TGTGCCAGCAGCTTAGACAGCTATGGCTACACCTTC. This codes for CASSLDSYGYTF.

The chain joins TRBV9 to TRBJ1-1; D ambiguous. The CDR3 extends over 13 amino acids. V dropped 0 bases and J dropped 5 bases, with 8 bases sitting between them. The germline CDR1 and CDR2 sequences are SGDLS and YYNGEE. The CDR3 loop reads CASSVGWGTEAFF. In nucleotides, the CDR3 is TGTGCCAGCAGCGTAGGGTGGGGAACTGAAGCTTTCTTT.

The chain links TRBV5-1 to TRBJ1-1; weak D call: TRBD1 (5 bases). The CDR3 length is 13 residues. Germline V CDR1 and CDR2: SGHRS, YFSETQ. The V end was cut by 4 bases, the J end by 7 bases, with 14 bases between. This CDR3 reads CASSPLGDGEAFF. CDR3 coding DNA: TGCGCCAGCAGCCCTCTGGGGGACGGTGAAGCTTTCTTT.

The chain joins TRBV28 to TRBJ1-2; D unclear. The CDR3 spans 15 residues. Germline-derived CDR1 and CDR2 are MDHEN and SYDVKM. Trimming pared 2 bases from V and 3 bases from J, leaving 13 bases between. The DNA of the CDR3 is TGTGCCAGCAGTTTAAATCTGAGGCAAGACTATGGCTACACCTTC. This sequence encodes CASSLNLRQDYGYTF.

This clone showed up just a few times. The chain uses TRBV11-2 and TRBJ1-1; D gene ambiguous. Looked up from germline, CDR1 is SGHAT and CDR2 is FQNNGV. This CDR3 contains 12 residues. The V end lost 3 bases, the J end lost 8 bases, and 10 bases lay between the germline ends. This CDR3 is CASSFEVPEAFF. CDR3 coding DNA: TGTGCCAGCAGCTTTGAGGTTCCCGAAGCTTTCTTT.

The chain recombines TRBV7-2 with TRBJ2-3; D gene uncertain. The CDR3 has 14 amino acids. Germline-derived CDR1 and CDR2 are SGHTA and FQGNSA. V was trimmed by 1 base and J by 1 base, leaving 6 bases between them. CDR3 sequence (DNA): TGTGCCAGCAGCTTAGGTTTCCGCACAGATACGCAGTATTTT. It is translated as CASSLGFRTDTQYF.

This clone was recorded a few times. DNA of the CDR3: TGTGCCAGCAGTTTGGAGGGCCCGACAGGGTATAATTCCCACACTGAAGCTTTCTTT. It codes for CASSLEGPTGYNSHTEAFF. The rearrangement links TRBV27 to TRBJ1-1; 7 positions match TRBD1. Germline V lookup: CDR1 MNHEY, CDR2 SMNVEV (reference sequence). CDR3 length equals 19 residues. V lost 3 bases, J lost 3 bases, and 19 bases stayed unmatched.

This rearrangement joins TRBV6-2 or TRBV6-3 to TRBJ2-5; no definite D call. Germline V lookup: CDR1 MNHEY, CDR2 SVGEGT. Between the trimmed V and J ends, which lost 1 base and 5 bases, there was a span of 11 bases. This CDR3 has 14 residues. The CDR3 nucleotides read TGTGCCAGCAGTTACTATAGGTCTCGGGAGACCCAGTACTTC. It specifies CASSYYRSRETQYF.

The rearrangement links TRBV6-6 to TRBJ1-3; D gene unclear. V shed 9 bases and J shed 3 bases, with 21 bases lying between them. The CDR3 contains 16 residues. Germline CDR1 MNHNY, CDR2 SVGAGI (reference sequence). As DNA, the CDR3 is TGTGCCAGTTGGCAGTCCTACTCTATCTTTGGAAACACCATATATTTT. Protein: CASWQSYSIFGNTIYF.

This sequence joins TRBV19 and TRBJ1-2; D not certain. CDR3 length: 13 residues. Trimming shortened V by 1 base and J by 8 bases, and 11 bases separated the two germline ends. Per the germline V gene, CDR1 is LNHDA and CDR2 is SQIVND (reference sequence). The CDR3 region is CASSIGPRRGYTF. CDR3 DNA sequence: TGTGCCAGTAGTATAGGTCCCAGGAGGGGCTACACCTTC. Variable domain in full (rest from reference TRBV19 and TRBJ1-2): DGGITQSPKYLFRKEGQNVTLSCEQNLNHDAMYWYRQDPGQGLRLIYYSQIVNDFQKGDIAEGYSVSREKKESFPLTVTSAQKNPTAFYLCASSIGPRRGYTFGSGTRLTVV.

The rearrangement links TRBV7-3 to TRBJ2-1; 7 bases agree with TRBD2. Germline loops: CDR1 SGHTA, CDR2 FQGTGA. The CDR3 sequence is 15 residues long. V trimming: 6 bases; J trimming: 0 bases; junction bases outside the gene matches: 5. This chain's CDR3 is CASRGGGSSYNEQFF. The CDR3 nucleotides read TGTGCCAGCAGGGGCGGGGGAAGCTCCTACAATGAGCAGTTCTTC.

J is TRBJ2-5 and V is TRBV11-2; the match to TRBD1 covers 9 bases. V gave up 5 bases and J gave up 2 bases; unmatched junction bases: 3. Germline V CDR1 and CDR2: SGHAT, FQNNGV. The CDR3 spans 14 residues. CDR3 region: CASSLDRGQETQYF. In nucleotides, the CDR3 is TGTGCCAGCAGCCTTGACAGGGGGCAAGAGACCCAGTACTTC.

This clone was picked up one time. This sequence joins TRBV27 and TRBJ2-7; 10 bases agree with TRBD2. Germline-derived CDR1 and CDR2 are MNHEY and SMNVEV (reference sequence). The CDR3 consists of 15 residues. V dropped 6 bases and J dropped 4; count of bases not matched to a gene: 9. The CDR3 nucleotides read TGTGCCAGCAGAGACCCAGCGGGGGGGAAATACGAGCAGTACTTC. It specifies CASRDPAGGKYEQYF.

This chain uses TRBV6-4 with TRBJ2-1; 8 bases agree with TRBD1. Per the germline V gene, CDR1 is MRHNA and CDR2 is SNTAGT. J lost 4 bases, V lost 6 bases, and 8 bases had no gene match. This CDR3 is 15 amino acids long. This chain's CDR3 is CASSYGTGDYNEQFF. The CDR3 coding sequence is TGTGCCAGCAGCTACGGGACAGGAGATTACAATGAGCAGTTCTTC.